This T cell receptor beta chain was sequenced in a study of radiotherapy plus CTLA-4 blockade in lung cancer. Study-wide background: Objective response rate was roughly 19%; disease control rate, approximately 28%.

Treatment of patients with chemo-refractory metastatic non-small-cell lung cancer consisted of focal radiation plus CTLA-4 blockade with ipilimumab. As regards this clone: Its antigen is currently unknown.

Some clones are missing from TCRdb's copy, which holds only in-frame ones; the method was immunoSEQ multiplex PCR. The table has approximately 80,000 clones, under 75% seen once. Between the trimmed V and J ends, which lost 1 base and 3 bases, there was a span of 13 bases. From germline, CDR1 is MGHRA and CDR2 YSYEKL. This CDR3 is built from 15 residues. Study conclusions and caveats: Reports state that early shifts in blood T cell clones, with interferon-beta, best predicted response. Researchers report tumor-derived TCR clones expanding in blood after radiotherapy plus ipilimumab.

Sequenced here: peripheral blood, sampled from a patient treated with radiotherapy plus ipilimumab. The source is a human donor with non-small cell lung cancer whose response to radiotherapy plus ipilimumab could not be evaluated. This chain joins TRBV4-1 and TRBJ2-7, with D perhaps TRBD1 (6 bases). CDR3 coding DNA: TGCGCCAGCAGCCAAGTATCGGGACATAACTACGAGCAGTACTTC. Protein: CASSQVSGHNYEQYF.